Below are 14 T cell receptor beta chains sequenced from a single sample in a study of OX40 agonist ivuxolimab in advanced cancers. Some clones are missing from TCRdb's copy, which holds only in-frame ones; the method was immunoSEQ multiplex PCR. In the table there are about 80,000 clones, 87% of which are singletons. The sample was CD4+ or CD8+ T cells sorted from blood, taken in a trial of the OX40 agonist ivuxolimab. Receptors were obtained from an adult with an advanced solid tumor such as melanoma, head and neck, liver or kidney cancer.

The chain couples TRBV5-1 to TRBJ2-1, with D possibly being TRBD1 or TRBD2 (6 bases each). Trimming stripped 4 bases from V and 4 bases from J, with 12 bases between. The CDR3 runs 14 residues. The germline gives CDR1 SGHRS, CDR2 YFSETQ. The CDR3 DNA sequence: TGCGCCAGCAGCCCCGGGGGCCCTTACAATGAGCAGTTCTTC. Translation gives CASSPGGPYNEQFF.

The rearrangement uses TRBV28 and TRBJ2-1; D call uncertain. Germline CDR1 MDHEN, CDR2 SYDVKM. The CDR3 has 13 residues. V lost 0 bases, J lost 7 bases, and 7 bases lay in between. CDR3 nucleotides: TGTGCCAGCAGTTTATGGCCGGAAAATGAGCAGTTCTTC. This gives the protein CASSLWPENEQFF.

The chain uses TRBV6-1 and TRBJ2-7, with 9 bases lining up with TRBD1. The trim removed 8 bases at V and 2 bases at J, leaving 10 bases unmatched. Germline CDR1 reads MNHNS; CDR2 reads SASEGT. The CDR3 runs to 15 residues. This CDR3 is CASGTHGQGPYEQYV. For the CDR3, the DNA is TGTGCCAGCGGAACGCATGGACAGGGGCCCTACGAGCAGTACGTC.

The chain combines TRBV5-5 with TRBJ1-4; D uncertain. This CDR3 region has 15 residues. Trimming removed 0 bases from V and 8 bases from J, with 14 bases in between. The germline gives CDR1 SGHKS, CDR2 YYEKEE (reference sequence). The CDR3 loop is CASSLERGREEKLFF. The CDR3 nucleotides read TGTGCCAGCAGCTTGGAGCGGGGTCGGGAGGAAAAACTGTTTTTT.

The rearrangement links TRBV5-5 to TRBJ2-1, with 9 positions matching TRBD2. Germline lookup yields CDR1 SGHKS and CDR2 YYEKEE (reference sequence). The length of the CDR3 is 15 residues. Germline trimming cut 4 bases from V and 7 bases from J; bases unmatched to any gene: 9. For the CDR3, the DNA is TGTGCCAGCAGCCCGGACCTAGCGGGGTTGAATGAGCAGTTCTTC. It translates to CASSPDLAGLNEQFF.

This chain connects TRBV7-2 to TRBJ2-5; the D gene is possibly TRBD2 (6 bases). The CDR3 extends over 14 amino acids. The germline V gene encodes CDR1 SGHTA and CDR2 FQGNSA. The V gene lost 3 bases and the J gene lost 4 bases, with 12 bases spanning the gap. In nucleotides, the CDR3 is TGTGCCAGCAGCTTCTTTGGGGGAGGAGAGACCCAGTACTTC. Translated, it gives CASSFFGGGETQYF.

The chain joins TRBV6-5 to TRBJ1-1; 9 nucleotides match TRBD1. The CDR3 has 16 amino acids. V was pared by 0 bases and J by 5 bases, with 7 bases of the junction left unmatched. The germline CDR1 and CDR2 sequences are MNHEY and SVGAGI. CDR3 bases: TGTGCCAGCAGTTACTCCCCGGGACAGGGACGGACTGAAGCTTTCTTT. Translating it yields CASSYSPGQGRTEAFF.

A remark on this clone: Other DNA sequences within the sample encode an identical CDR3. This chain links TRBV28 with TRBJ2-5; the match to TRBD1 covers 12 bases. Trimming at V came to 5 bases and at J to 5 bases, leaving 9 bases not matched to a gene. This CDR3 comprises 16 residues. Germline CDR1 reads MDHEN; CDR2 reads SYDVKM. CDR3 DNA: TGTGCCAGCAGTCCTCCGGGACAGGGGGCGCGGGAGACCCAGTACTTC. Translation: CASSPPGQGARETQYF.

The J gene is TRBJ2-3, the V gene TRBV7-2, with 8 bases fitting TRBD2. The germline CDR1 and CDR2 sequences are SGHTA and FQGNSA. Trimming cost V 1 base and J 3 bases; bases outside gene matches: 12. The CDR3 length is 18 residues. The CDR3 nucleotides are TGTGCCAGCAGCTTAGAGGGAGTGCGGGGGGACCTAACAGATACGCAGTATTTT. This translates into CASSLEGVRGDLTDTQYF.

The rearrangement links TRBV7-9 to TRBJ1-1; D is uncertain. CDR3 length equals 13 residues. Trimming shortened V by 5 bases and J by 1 base, and 8 bases separated the two germline ends. Germline V gives CDR1 SEHNR, CDR2 FQNEAQ (reference sequence). CDR3 bases: TGTGCCAGCAGCGTTTCAGAGAACACTGAAGCTTTCTTT. It encodes CASSVSENTEAFF.

The V and J genes are TRBV5-1 and TRBJ2-2; 7 bases match TRBD1. The CDR3 consists of 14 residues. Germline CDR1 and CDR2: SGHRS and YFSETQ. Losses at the gene ends were 6 bases for V and 3 bases for J; bases not matched to a gene: 5. As DNA, the CDR3 is TGCGCCAGCACAATGACAGGGTACACCGGGGAGCTGTTTTTT. Translated, it gives CASTMTGYTGELFF.

The chain links TRBV7-2 to TRBJ2-7; tentative D call: TRBD2 (7 bases). Germline-derived CDR1 and CDR2 are SGHTA and FQGNSA. The CDR3 is 14 residues long. Trimming removed 5 bases from V and 3 bases from J, with 14 bases in between. The CDR3 DNA follows: TGTGCCAGCAGCGTAAGGGGGGGTCTCTACGAGCAGTACTTC. Protein: CASSVRGGLYEQYF.

Comment on this clone: At the DNA level, this CDR3 is encoded by other sequences in the same sample as well. CDR3 sequence (DNA): TGTGCCAGCAGCTTAGCGGGGAACACTGAAGCTTTCTTT. This translates into CASSLAGNTEAFF. This rearrangement joins TRBV7-9 to TRBJ1-1, with D unclear. Germline V gene lookup returns CDR1 SEHNR and CDR2 FQNEAQ (reference sequence). V was clipped by 0 bases and J by 1 base, with 3 bases between them. CDR3 length: 13 residues.

The CDR3 spells CASSMTANTEAFF. CDR3 in DNA: TGTGCCAGCTCTATGACAGCGAACACTGAAGCTTTCTTT. V usage is TRBV18 and J usage is TRBJ1-1; D is possibly TRBD1 (5 bases). This CDR3 is 13 amino acids long. Trimming cost V 6 bases and J 1 base, with 9 bases left between them. CDR1 is KGHSH, CDR2 LQKENI, per germline.